Below are 26 T cell receptor beta chains sequenced from a single sample in a study of T cells in Graves' hyperthyroidism and ophthalmopathy. The CDR3 regions of TCR beta were amplified from RNA transcripts. First-round RT-PCR of the TCR CDR3 relied on the HTBI primer set. TCRdb fed the multiplex PCR reads into MiXCR, producing one record per CDR3 protein. The repertoire consists of under 300,000 distinct CDR3 sequences, with 20% to 25% occurring once and the leading ten covering around 65%. The material sequenced was blood. The receptors were sampled from a man aged 25 to 40 with Graves' ophthalmopathy.

The rearrangement uses TRBV28 and TRBJ1-1, with D possibly matching TRBD1 (5 bases). The CDR3 runs 14 residues. Trimming pared 8 bases from V and 1 base from J, leaving 14 bases between. Germline values: CDR1 MDHEN, CDR2 SYDVKM. CDR3 protein: CASGRTDRNTEAFF. The CDR3 coding sequence is TGTGCCAGCGGTCGCACTGACAGGAACACTGAAGCTTTCTTT.

J is TRBJ2-6 and V is TRBV5-6; 9 bases match TRBD1. The germline gives CDR1 SGHDT, CDR2 YYEEEE. This CDR3 comprises 18 residues. Trimming removed 4 bases from V and 0 bases from J; junction bases left unmatched: 8. The CDR3 DNA is TGTGCCAGCAGCCCCGGGACAGGGCCCGACTCTGGGGCCAACGTCCTGACTTTC. It translates to CASSPGTGPDSGANVLTF.

There are a few counts of this clonotype. The rearrangement links TRBV7-8 to TRBJ1-1; D remains ambiguous. Trimming left V 5 bases short and J 2 bases short, with 15 bases between. This CDR3 has 15 residues. Germline loops: CDR1 SGHVS, CDR2 FQNEAQ. CDR3 bases: TGTGCCAGCAGCCCGACTTCGGGGTTTAACACTGAAGCTTTCTTT. It specifies CASSPTSGFNTEAFF.

The V call is TRBV24-1, the J call TRBJ2-3; 7 bases agree with TRBD1. Germline V gene data show CDR1 as KGHDR and CDR2 as SFDVKD. The CDR3 loop spans 15 amino acids. Losses at the gene ends were 10 bases for V and 1 base for J; bases not matched to a gene: 10. The chain's CDR3 is CATEGGHDGTDTQYF. The CDR3 DNA sequence: TGTGCCACTGAAGGGGGCCATGATGGCACAGATACGCAGTATTTT.

The rearrangement uses TRBV29-1 and TRBJ2-7, with a possible D match to TRBD2 (5 bases). V lost 2 bases to trimming and J lost 4 bases, with 6 bases between them. Germline loops: CDR1 SQVTM, CDR2 ANQGSEA. This CDR3 has 11 amino acids. As DNA, the CDR3 is TGCAGCGTTGAACGAGGGTACGAGCAGTACTTC. Translation: CSVERGYEQYF.

The chain joins TRBV27 to TRBJ2-6; the D call may be TRBD1 or TRBD2 (5 bases each). This CDR3 contains 17 residues. Trimming removed 3 bases at V and 0 bases at J, with 12 bases between. CDR1 MNHEY and CDR2 SMNVEV come from the germline V gene (reference sequence). CDR3 nucleotides: TGTGCCAGCAGTTTGAGGGGCCAAAGCTCTGGGGCCAACGTCCTGACTTTC. It encodes CASSLRGQSSGANVLTF.

This clonotype showed up many times. The gene calls are TRBV11-2 and TRBJ1-6; TRBD1 matches at 9 bases. CDR1 is SGHAT, CDR2 FQNNGV, per germline. After removal of 3 bases from V and 7 bases from J, the junction contained 4 bases not matched to a gene. There are 15 residues in the CDR3. CDR3 residues: CASSFTGTGNSPLHF. The DNA for the CDR3 is TGTGCCAGCAGCTTTACCGGGACAGGGAATTCACCCCTCCACTTT.

This chain uses TRBV28 with TRBJ2-4; 14 bases are shared with TRBD2. Trimming cost V 6 bases and J 8 bases; bases outside gene matches: 9. CDR3 size: 16 residues. The germline V gene encodes CDR1 MDHEN and CDR2 SYDVKM. The DNA of the CDR3 is TGTGCCAGCAGGGCGGAGACTAGCGGGGGGGCGTACATTCAGTACTTC. As protein: CASRAETSGGAYIQYF.

The V and J genes are TRBV12-3 or TRBV12-4 and TRBJ1-6; 7 positions agree with TRBD1. CDR3 length: 16 residues. V shed 3 bases and J 12 bases; nucleotides not matched to a gene: 14. This chain's CDR3 is CASSLSGGGLFGPLHF. Written as DNA, the CDR3 is TGTGCCAGCAGTTTGTCAGGGGGTGGTTTATTCGGACCCCTCCACTTT.

The chain recombines TRBV15 with TRBJ2-1, with 8 bases aligning to TRBD2. The V gene's germline CDR1 is LNHNV and CDR2 YYDKDF (reference sequence). With 3 bases clipped from V and 3 bases from J, the junction kept 19 bases outside the gene matches. There are 20 residues in the CDR3. The DNA of the CDR3 is TGTGCCACCAGCAGTTATTTCCCGGTCCCCGGAGCGGGAGTCTACAATGAGCAGTTCTTC. Encoded protein: CATSSYFPVPGAGVYNEQFF.

The rearrangement joins TRBV25-1 to TRBJ2-5, with 9 bases matching TRBD1. The germline CDR1 and CDR2 sequences are MGHDK and SYGVNS. The CDR3 consists of 15 residues. Losses at the gene ends were 6 bases for V and 5 bases for J; bases not matched to a gene: 10. CDR3 residues: CASRDATGGFETQYF. In nucleotides, the CDR3 is TGTGCCAGCAGAGATGCGACAGGGGGTTTTGAGACCCAGTACTTC. The variable domain in full, completed from reference TRBV25-1 and TRBJ2-5, reads EADIYQTPRYLVIGTGKKITLECSQTMGHDKMYWYQQDPGMELHLIHYSYGVNSTEKGDLSSESTVSRIRTEHFPLTLESARPSHTSQYLCASRDATGGFETQYFGPGTRLLVL.

This clonotype appeared many times. The V gene is TRBV18, the J gene TRBJ1-1, with D unclear. V was cut by 3 bases and J by 3 bases, with 2 bases left in between. Germline values: CDR1 KGHSH, CDR2 LQKENI. The CDR3 runs to 11 residues. This chain's CDR3 is CASSPDTEAFF. CDR3 nucleotide sequence: TGTGCCAGCTCACCGGACACTGAAGCTTTCTTT. The full variable domain, its missing parts supplied by reference TRBV18 and TRBJ1-1, is NAGVMQNPRHLVRRRGQEARLRCSPMKGHSHVYWYRQLPEEGLKFMVYLQKENIIDESGMPKERFSAEFPKEGPSILRIQQVVRGDSAAYFCASSPDTEAFFGQGTRLTVV.

The chain employs TRBV11-3 and TRBJ2-7; TRBD2 is a possible D gene (6 bases). This CDR3 is built from 18 residues. Per the germline V gene, CDR1 is SGHNT and CDR2 is YENEEA. V lost 2 bases to trimming and J lost 0 bases, with 20 bases between them. DNA for the CDR3: TGTGCCAGCAGCTTATGGTCCAAGGGTAGCGGATACTCCTACGAGCAGTACTTC. Translated, it gives CASSLWSKGSGYSYEQYF.

The rearrangement uses TRBV9 and TRBJ1-2; D gene unclear. The V gene lost 8 bases and the J gene lost 1 base, with 21 bases spanning the gap. The CDR3 spans 16 residues. Germline CDR1 reads SGDLS; CDR2 reads YYNGEE. CDR3 protein: CARGSPLGRNNYGYTF. CDR3 sequence (DNA): TGTGCCAGAGGGTCCCCTCTGGGCAGAAATAACTATGGCTACACCTTC. The complete variable domain, with remaining parts taken from reference TRBV9 and TRBJ1-2, reads DSGVTQTPKHLITATGQRVTLRCSPRSGDLSVYWYQQSLDQGLQFLIQYYNGEERAKGNILERFSAQQFPDLHSELNLSSLELGDSALYFCARGSPLGRNNYGYTFGSGTRLTVV.

This clonotype was counted at least ten times. The chain combines TRBV29-1 with TRBJ2-1; perhaps TRBD2 as D (5 bases). V was cut by 3 bases and J by 9 bases, with 21 bases left in between. This CDR3 contains 15 residues. Germline CDR1 is SQVTM and CDR2 is ANQGSEA. DNA of the CDR3: TGCAGCGTTGATACCCGAGGGCTACCACTGGGTGAGCAGTTCTTC. Translated, it gives CSVDTRGLPLGEQFF.

This clonotype was seen only a few times. The CDR3 bases are TGTGCCAGCACTCGAGGAGCGTTCAATGAGCAGTTCTTC. Protein product: CASTRGAFNEQFF. The V and J genes are TRBV7-9 and TRBJ2-1; D not resolved. V was cut by 7 bases and J by 6 bases, with 13 bases left in between. Looked up from germline, CDR1 is SEHNR and CDR2 is FQNEAQ (reference sequence). The CDR3 runs to 13 residues.

Details on this clonotype: This may be a read error, as it is one base from a much larger clone. The V and J genes are TRBV30 and TRBJ1-1; TRBD1 matches 11 bases. The germline V gene encodes CDR1 GTSNPN and CDR2 SVGIG (reference sequence). CDR3 length: 13 residues. J lost 4 bases, V lost 3 bases, and 1 base had no gene match. CDR3 amino acids: CAWRGTGGTEAFF. The CDR3 bases are TGTGCCTGGAGAGGGACAGGGGGCACTGAAGCTTTCTTT.

There are a few counts of this clonotype. The genes are TRBV30 and TRBJ2-1, with D perhaps TRBD2 (7 bases). Germline loops: CDR1 GTSNPN, CDR2 SVGIG (reference sequence). This CDR3 spans 16 amino acids. V lost 1 base, J lost 0 bases, and 13 bases lay in between. CDR3 sequence reads: CAWSGGRGSSYNEQFF. DNA of the CDR3: TGTGCCTGGAGTGGGGGGAGGGGGAGCTCCTACAATGAGCAGTTCTTC.

There are many counts of this clonotype. The genes are TRBV7-2 and TRBJ2-5, with D uncertain. Trimming shortened V by 3 bases and J by 7 bases, and 9 bases separated the two germline ends. Per the germline V gene, CDR1 is SGHTA and CDR2 is FQGNSA. The CDR3 consists of 12 residues. The CDR3 region has the DNA TGTGCCAGCAGCTTTCCCTCGGGGACCCAGTACTTC. This gives the protein CASSFPSGTQYF.

CDR3 in amino acids: CASSSLAGGQETQYF. The CDR3 bases are TGTGCCAGCAGTTCCCTAGCGGGAGGGCAAGAGACCCAGTACTTC. This chain joins TRBV28 and TRBJ2-5, with TRBD2 matching over 12 bases. The V gene's germline CDR1 is MDHEN and CDR2 SYDVKM. The junction had 2 bases not matched to a gene; V was cut back by 4 bases and J by 2 bases. This CDR3 contains 15 residues.

This clonotype was counted ten times or more. The rearrangement links TRBV20-1 to TRBJ2-1, with D possibly being TRBD2 (5 bases). The CDR3 has 17 residues. In germline, CDR1 is DFQATT, CDR2 SNEGSKA (reference sequence). Trimming left V 4 bases short and J 0 bases short, with 19 bases between. The CDR3 loop is CSATRGVGTSSYNEQFF. The CDR3 nucleotides read TGCAGTGCTACCCGGGGAGTTGGCACAAGCTCCTACAATGAGCAGTTCTTC.

This clonotype was seen a few times. The gene calls are TRBV20-1 and TRBJ2-7; weak D call: TRBD2 (6 bases). V was shortened by 6 bases and J by 4 bases, with 19 bases between the two germline ends. In germline, CDR1 is DFQATT, CDR2 SNEGSKA (reference sequence). This CDR3 contains 14 residues. Written as DNA, the CDR3 is TGCAGTGCAAAGACTAGTTTTCGGGGATACGAGCAGTACTTC. Translating it yields CSAKTSFRGYEQYF.

This clonotype was found many times. The CDR3 bases are TGCGCCAGCAGCTCCACTATAGCGGGAGGTACAGATACGCAGTATTTT. It specifies CASSSTIAGGTDTQYF. The rearrangement uses TRBV5-1 and TRBJ2-3; 10 bases fit TRBD2. The V segment lost 3 bases and the J segment 3 bases; nucleotides outside the gene matches: 7. The CDR3 extends over 16 amino acids. Germline CDR1 is SGHRS and CDR2 is YFSETQ.

This rearrangement joins TRBV9 to TRBJ2-1, with D possibly being TRBD2 (5 bases). The CDR3 length is 15 residues. V was pared by 4 bases and J by 0 bases, with 11 bases between. CDR1 SGDLS and CDR2 YYNGEE come from the germline V gene. The chain's CDR3 is CASSRGGGSYNEQFF. As DNA, the CDR3 is TGTGCCAGCAGCCGAGGAGGCGGCTCCTACAATGAGCAGTTCTTC. The whole variable domain, filled in from reference TRBV9 and TRBJ2-1, reads DSGVTQTPKHLITATGQRVTLRCSPRSGDLSVYWYQQSLDQGLQFLIQYYNGEERAKGNILERFSAQQFPDLHSELNLSSLELGDSALYFCASSRGGGSYNEQFFGPGTRLTVL.

This chain connects TRBV6-1 to TRBJ1-2; possible D gene TRBD1, 6 bases. The germline V and J ends were trimmed by 3 bases and 4 bases, with 15 bases remaining between them. Germline-derived CDR1 and CDR2 are MNHNS and SASEGT. The CDR3 runs 15 residues. In nucleotides, the CDR3 is TGTGCCAGCAGTGACAGGGGCGCGGTCTTCTATGGCTACACCTTC. This sequence encodes CASSDRGAVFYGYTF.

This clonotype appeared a few times. The chain has TRBV9 and TRBJ1-5; D not certain. The V end lost 4 bases, the J end lost 3 bases, and 14 bases lay between the germline ends. From germline, CDR1 is SGDLS and CDR2 YYNGEE. CDR3 length equals 15 residues. CDR3: CASSPSVGINQPQHF. The CDR3 DNA reads TGTGCCAGCAGCCCGTCGGTCGGGATCAATCAGCCCCAGCATTTT.